Listed below are T cell receptor beta chains from one sample, sequenced in a study of blood T cells in healthy people across ages. Via MiXCR, TCRdb re-called the 5' RACE reads, giving one row per CDR3 protein. The sample shows hundreds of thousands of distinct CDR3 sequences, roughly 64% of them seen only once. The source material was blood. Receptors originate from a man between 25 and 39 years old in good health. Each CDR3 is given with its conserved first and last residue. Each record gives: clone size, V gene, D gene, J gene, CDR3 protein, CDR3 DNA. The D gene is left open where the match is weak. A row's size may be missing; if present it is once, few, many or a size class.

.	TRBV4-1	.	TRBJ2-5	CASSQVQGTQYF	TGCGCCAGCAGCCAAGTTCAGGGGACCCAGTACTTC
few	TRBV10-3	.	TRBJ1-2	CAISDRQGDAYGYTF	TGTGCCATCAGTGATCGCCAGGGTGATGCCTATGGCTACACCTTC
.	TRBV7-2	.	TRBJ2-1	CASSLAIADRQQFF	TGTGCCAGCAGCTTAGCGATAGCGGACAGACAGCAGTTCTTC
few	TRBV7-2	TRBD1	TRBJ2-7	CASSTDRGQFDEQYF	TGTGCCAGCAGCACGGACAGGGGGCAATTTGACGAGCAGTACTTC
.	TRBV20-1	.	TRBJ2-7	CSAPSPTSYEQYF	TGCAGTGCCCCCTCTCCCACCTCCTACGAGCAGTACTTC
.	TRBV6-2/TRBV6-3	.	TRBJ2-3	CASSYATVDTQYF	TGTGCCAGCAGTTATGCGACGGTAGATACGCAGTATTTT
few	TRBV15	TRBD1	TRBJ2-3	CATSNDRGTDTQYF	TGTGCCACCAGCAATGACAGGGGGACAGATACGCAGTATTTT
once	TRBV20-1	.	TRBJ1-2	CSAPDARNYGYTF	TGCAGTGCTCCCGATGCTAGAAACTATGGCTACACCTTC
once	TRBV2	.	TRBJ2-1	CASSDEHEQFF	TGTGCCAGCAGTGACGAGCATGAGCAGTTCTTC
.	TRBV7-6	TRBD1	TRBJ2-7	CASSSETGIPYEQYF	TGTGCCAGCAGCTCCGAGACAGGGATTCCTTACGAGCAGTACTTC
.	TRBV20-1	.	TRBJ1-5	CSARRALQPQHF	TGCAGTGCTCGACGGGCCCTTCAGCCCCAGCATTTT
.	TRBV27	.	TRBJ2-5	CASSLSSRGKETQYF	TGTGCCAGCAGTTTATCTTCGAGGGGCAAGGAGACCCAGTACTTC
.	TRBV29-1	TRBD1	TRBJ1-1	CSVYDRATEAFF	TGCAGCGTATATGACAGGGCCACTGAAGCTTTCTTT
.	TRBV20-1	.	TRBJ1-1	CSARRGGMNTEAFF	TGCAGTGCTAGACGGGGAGGTATGAACACTGAAGCTTTCTTT
few	TRBV3-1	.	TRBJ1-2	CASSGTDYGYTF	TGTGCCAGTAGCGGGACGGACTATGGCTACACCTTC
once	TRBV7-9	.	TRBJ1-1	CASSLVVTEAFF	TGTGCCAGCAGCTTAGTGGTCACTGAAGCTTTCTTT
.	TRBV20-1	.	TRBJ2-7	CSAEGSPRRLENYEQYF	TGCAGTGCTGAGGGGTCCCCCCGCCGACTCGAAAACTACGAGCAGTACTTC
.	TRBV4-1	.	TRBJ2-1	CASSPKEGGIYNEQFF	TGCGCCAGCAGCCCCAAAGAGGGCGGTATCTACAATGAGCAGTTCTTC
.	TRBV4-2	TRBD1	TRBJ2-7	CASSQTGTDIYEQYF	TGTGCCAGCAGCCAGACCGGGACAGATATATACGAGCAGTACTTC
.	TRBV12-3/TRBV12-4	TRBD1	TRBJ1-1	CASSEQGAITEAFF	TGTGCCAGCAGTGAACAGGGGGCCATAACTGAAGCTTTCTTT
.	TRBV27	.	TRBJ1-1	CASSRREWTEAFF	TGTGCCAGCAGTCGCAGGGAGTGGACTGAAGCTTTCTTT
few	TRBV6-2/TRBV6-3	.	TRBJ2-1	CASSYGPEGNEQFF	TGTGCCAGCAGTTACGGACCGGAGGGCAATGAGCAGTTCTTC
.	TRBV13	TRBD2	TRBJ2-1	CASSGRGTSGACWQFF	TGTGCCAGCAGCGGAAGGGGGACTAGCGGGGCATGCTGGCAGTTCTTC
.	TRBV29-1	.	TRBJ2-3	CSVHRGRSTDTQYF	TGCAGCGTTCATCGGGGGAGAAGCACAGATACGCAGTATTTT
few	TRBV27	TRBD1	TRBJ2-4	CASSIGQGRDIQYF	TGTGCCAGCAGTATCGGACAGGGTCGGGACATTCAGTACTTC
few	TRBV7-2	.	TRBJ1-5	CASSLAVGGQPQHF	TGTGCCAGCAGCTTAGCGGTTGGGGGTCAGCCCCAGCATTTT
.	TRBV30	.	TRBJ1-6	CAWSVRANSPLHF	TGTGCCTGGAGTGTACGGGCTAATTCACCCCTCCACTTT
.	TRBV6-1	.	TRBJ2-3	CASIRDILTGTQYF	TGTGCCAGCATCCGGGACATCCTCACAGGTACGCAGTATTTT
.	TRBV7-2	.	TRBJ2-4	CASSLRETGAGIQYF	TGTGCCAGCAGCCTCCGGGAAACGGGGGCCGGCATTCAGTACTTC
.	TRBV5-4	.	TRBJ1-1	CASSLPVGNTEAFF	TGTGCCAGCAGCCTCCCCGTGGGGAACACTGAAGCTTTCTTT
few	TRBV6-5	.	TRBJ2-4	CASSYGWAARADEQYF	TGTGCCAGCAGTTACGGGTGGGCCGCTCGAGCGGATGAGCAGTACTTC
few	TRBV29-1	.	TRBJ2-2	CSASPGHATGELFF	TGCAGCGCCAGCCCGGGACACGCCACCGGGGAGCTGTTTTTT
.	TRBV3-1	.	TRBJ2-7	CASSQVPGGAHEQYF	TGTGCCAGCAGCCAAGTTCCGGGTGGGGCCCACGAGCAGTACTTC
.	TRBV20-1	TRBD1	TRBJ2-7	CSARTDRGRYEQYF	TGCAGTGCTAGAACGGACAGGGGCCGCTACGAGCAGTACTTC
few	TRBV2	TRBD1	TRBJ1-2	CASSLQGSYGYTF	TGTGCCAGCTCGTTACAGGGGAGTTATGGCTACACCTTC
few	TRBV4-2	TRBD2	TRBJ2-3	CASSQGGLAGVRGTDTQYF	TGTGCCAGCAGCCAAGGGGGACTAGCGGGAGTAAGGGGCACAGATACGCAGTATTTT
.	TRBV7-8	TRBD2	TRBJ2-7	CASSLDSGSNHEQYF	TGTGCCAGCAGCTTGGACAGCGGGAGTAATCACGAGCAGTACTTC
few	TRBV7-2	TRBD1	TRBJ1-2	CASREPGTGTFGYTF	TGTGCCAGCAGAGAACCCGGGACAGGGACTTTTGGCTACACCTTC
.	TRBV21-1	.	TRBJ2-1	CASSRSNSPFWRNEQFF	TGTGCCAGCAGCAGATCAAATAGTCCGTTTTGGCGCAATGAGCAGTTCTTC
.	TRBV15	.	TRBJ2-3	CATSRDGGFTDTQYF	TGTGCCACCAGCAGAGACGGGGGTTTTACAGATACGCAGTATTTT
once	TRBV3-1	TRBD2	TRBJ2-4	CASRSGGAAKNIQYF	TGTGCCAGCAGAAGCGGGGGGGCTGCCAAAAACATTCAGTACTTC
.	TRBV2	TRBD1	TRBJ2-4	CASSVGQGAKNIQYF	TGTGCCAGCAGTGTGGGACAGGGGGCCAAAAACATTCAGTACTTC
.	TRBV20-1	.	TRBJ2-5	CSAIRVQETQYF	TGCAGTGCCATCAGGGTTCAGGAGACCCAGTACTTC
.	TRBV14	.	TRBJ2-7	CASSQGTSVWNEQYF	TGTGCCAGCAGCCAAGGGACTTCTGTGTGGAATGAGCAGTACTTC
few	TRBV7-2	TRBD1	TRBJ2-5	CASSVGQGPWEQYF	TGTGCCAGCAGCGTTGGACAGGGTCCGTGGGAGCAGTACTTC
.	TRBV11-1	.	TRBJ2-1	CASSLRGGQNEQFF	TGTGCCAGCAGCTTACGTGGGGGCCAAAATGAGCAGTTCTTC
.	TRBV6-2/TRBV6-3	.	TRBJ1-5	CASSWVAGQPQHF	TGTGCCAGTTCTTGGGTGGCCGGTCAGCCCCAGCATTTT
.	TRBV7-6	.	TRBJ2-3	CASSLSGGFDTQYF	TGTGCCAGCAGCTTATCTGGGGGCTTTGATACGCAGTATTTT
.	TRBV2	.	TRBJ2-1	CASMRDSYNEQFF	TGTGCCAGCATGCGAGACTCCTACAATGAGCAGTTCTTC
.	TRBV5-1	.	TRBJ1-5	CASSFDTDQPQHF	TGCGCCAGCAGCTTCGACACCGATCAGCCCCAGCATTTT
.	TRBV29-1	.	TRBJ2-7	CSVCTGPSYEQYF	TGCAGCGTTTGTACAGGTCCTTCCTACGAGCAGTACTTC